The clone carrying this TCR beta chain was observed once. Its antigen remains unknown. The data stem from a study of long-term antiretroviral therapy in people with HIV. Every donor had one or more pre-ART and two or more post-ART PBMC samples. Study observations and caveats: Blood dates from the mid-2000s to the late 2010s, possibly under older ART regimens.

At survey level, the immunoSEQ assay was run in its v3.0 version. Sequencing used immunoSEQ multiplex PCR; TCRdb keeps in-frame clones, though not all of them. Of 40,000 to 45,000 clones in the sample, about 95% were seen once. The material sequenced was unsorted PBMCs, taken 3.7 years after starting antiretroviral therapy. The source of this sequence is a woman aged 50 to 65 with HIV.

The CDR3 sequence: CASSQVTTEAFF. CDR3 coding DNA: TGTGCCAGCAGCCAAGTGACCACTGAAGCTTTCTTT. The chain combines TRBV14 with TRBJ1-1; no clear D. The CDR3 has 12 residues. The V end was cut by 1 base, the J end by 4 bases, with 4 bases between. Germline CDR1 reads SGHDN; CDR2 reads FVKESK.